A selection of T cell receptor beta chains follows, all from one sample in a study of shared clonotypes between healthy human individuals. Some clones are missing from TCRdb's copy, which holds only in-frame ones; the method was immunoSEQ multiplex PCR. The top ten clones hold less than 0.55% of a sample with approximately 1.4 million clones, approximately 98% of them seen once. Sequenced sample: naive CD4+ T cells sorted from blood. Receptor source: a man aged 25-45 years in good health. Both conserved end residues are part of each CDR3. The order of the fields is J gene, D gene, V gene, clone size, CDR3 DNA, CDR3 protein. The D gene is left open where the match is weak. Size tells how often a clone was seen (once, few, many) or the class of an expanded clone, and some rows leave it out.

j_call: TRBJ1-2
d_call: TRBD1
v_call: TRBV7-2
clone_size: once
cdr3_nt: TGTGCCAGCAGCCCAGGACAGGGAGGGTATGGCTACACCTTC
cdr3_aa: CASSPGQGGYGYTF

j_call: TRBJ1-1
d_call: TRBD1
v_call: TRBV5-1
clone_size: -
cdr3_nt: TGCGCCAGCAGCTCTCTGAGACAGGGCCAGAACACTGAAGCTTTCTTT
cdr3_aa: CASSSLRQGQNTEAFF

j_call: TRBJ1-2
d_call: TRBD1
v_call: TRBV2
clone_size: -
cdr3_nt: TGTGCCAGCACTTGGGACAGGGGGCTTTCGTTTGGCTACACCTTC
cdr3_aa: CASTWDRGLSFGYTF

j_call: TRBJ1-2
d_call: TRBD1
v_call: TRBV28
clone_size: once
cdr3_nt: TGTGCCAGCCTAAGACAGGGTTCGTATGGCTACACCTTC
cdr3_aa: CASLRQGSYGYTF

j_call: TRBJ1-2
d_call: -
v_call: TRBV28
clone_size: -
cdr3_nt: TGTGCCAGCAGCCGGCGACAGGATGGCTACACCTTC
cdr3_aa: CASSRRQDGYTF

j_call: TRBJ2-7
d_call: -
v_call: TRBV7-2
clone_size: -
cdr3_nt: TGTGCCAGCAGCGCCCAGATGGACAGCGCACTATCAGAGTACTTC
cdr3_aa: CASSAQMDSALSEYF

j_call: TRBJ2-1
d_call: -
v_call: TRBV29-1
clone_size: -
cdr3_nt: TGCAGCGTTCGAGGGGGTAAAAACAATGAGCAGTTCTTC
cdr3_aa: CSVRGGKNNEQFF

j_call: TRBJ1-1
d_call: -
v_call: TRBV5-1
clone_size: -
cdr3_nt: TGCGCCAGCAGCTTGGGTGAATCCGGATTGAACACTGAAGCTTTCTTT
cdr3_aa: CASSLGESGLNTEAFF

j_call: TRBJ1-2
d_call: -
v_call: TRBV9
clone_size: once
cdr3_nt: TGTGCCAGCAGCGTAGCAAGGGGCGGAGGGTATGGCTACACCTTC
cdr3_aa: CASSVARGGGYGYTF

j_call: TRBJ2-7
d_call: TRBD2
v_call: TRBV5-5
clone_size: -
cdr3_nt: TGTGCCAGCAGCTTCGGACTAGCGGGAGTGAACTCCTACGAGCAGTACTTC
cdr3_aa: CASSFGLAGVNSYEQYF

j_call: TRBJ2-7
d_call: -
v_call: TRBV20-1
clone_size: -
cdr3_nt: TGCAGTGCTAGTCGGTCCTACGAGCAGTACTTC
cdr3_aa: CSASRSYEQYF